The 30 T cell receptor beta chains listed next were all sequenced from one sample in a study of T cells in Graves' hyperthyroidism and ophthalmopathy. Regions amplified from RNA transcripts were the TCR beta CDR3 regions. Primed by the HTBI set, a first-round RT-PCR was run on the TCR CDR3. TCRdb reprocessed the multiplex PCR reads with MiXCR, giving one entry per CDR3 protein. The table lists 540,000 or so distinct CDR3 sequences, 46% of them singletons, with under 20% in the top ten. The specimen was peripheral blood or thyroid tissue (not recorded which). All receptors derive from an adult woman with Graves' disease, either hyperthyroidism or ophthalmopathy (not recorded which).

As regards this clonotype: Being one base from a much bigger clone, this may be a read error. V usage is TRBV9 and J usage is TRBJ2-2, with 8 bases identical to TRBD1. Germline values: CDR1 SGDLS, CDR2 YYNGEE. The CDR3 extends over 18 amino acids. DNA of the CDR3: TGTGCCAGCAACGTAGGCCCAGGGGGCTCGGTAGGCACCGGGGAGCTGTTTTTT. It is translated as CASNVGPGGSVGTGELFF. The variable domain in full, completed from reference TRBV9 and TRBJ2-2, reads DSGVTQTPKHLITATGQRVTLRCSPRSGDLSVYWYQQSLDQGLQFLIQYYNGEERAKGNILERFSAQQFPDLHSELNLSSLELGDSALYFCASNVGPGGSVGTGELFFGEGSRLTVL.

The CDR3 nucleotides are TGTGCCAGCAGTGCGGATTTACGTGGGGGCTACAATCAGCCCCAGCATTTT. This gives the protein CASSADLRGGYNQPQHF. The chain combines TRBV2 with TRBJ1-5, with D possibly matching TRBD1 (6 bases). The CDR3 runs to 17 residues. V dropped 4 bases and J dropped 3 bases, with 19 bases sitting between them. The germline V gene has CDR1 SNHLY and CDR2 FYNNEI.

This clonotype has more than one count but fewer than ten. The chain is built from TRBV7-2 and TRBJ1-2, with D maybe TRBD1 (6 bases). Trimming shortened V by 5 bases and J by 7 bases, and 17 bases separated the two germline ends. The CDR3 has 14 residues. The V gene's germline CDR1 is SGHTA and CDR2 FQGNSA. CDR3 loop: CASSPPGHRFGYTF. The CDR3 DNA reads TGTGCCAGCAGCCCGCCGGGACATCGGTTTGGCTACACCTTC.

On this clonotype: The CDR3 ends on some other residue instead of the conserved phenylalanine or tryptophan, so this is likely a read error. It is unclear where the CDR3 begins or ends on the DNA, so no DNA is shown, and the CDR3 is as TCRdb lists it. This sequence joins TRBV20-1 and TRBJ2-7. The CDR3 region is 9 residues in length, termini included. Germline V gives CDR1 DFQATT, CDR2 SNEGSKA (reference sequence). The CDR3 sequence is CSARDRQSY.

This clonotype was picked up a small number of times. For the CDR3, the DNA is TGCAGTGCTAGATTCAAGGGAGGCGAAAAACTGTTTTTT. Encoded protein: CSARFKGGEKLFF. V usage is TRBV20-1 and J usage is TRBJ1-4; D gene uncertain. The CDR3 has 13 residues. V was clipped by 2 bases and J by 8 bases, with 12 bases between them. Germline V gene sequence: CDR1 DFQATT, CDR2 SNEGSKA (reference sequence).

This clonotype was seen ten or more times. The chain recombines TRBV7-8 with TRBJ2-5; maybe TRBD1 (5 bases). Germline CDR1 reads SGHVS; CDR2 reads FQNEAQ. The CDR3 is made up of 15 amino acids. Trimming took off 4 bases at V and 1 base at J, with 13 bases between the two ends. The CDR3 region has the DNA TGTGCCAGCAGCTCCGGACGACAGCTCCAAGAGACCCAGTACTTC. It is translated as CASSSGRQLQETQYF.

V and J are TRBV4-1 and TRBJ1-2; 11 bases fit TRBD1. Germline V lookup: CDR1 MGHRA, CDR2 YSYEKL. The CDR3 has 15 amino acids. V trimming: 4 bases; J trimming: 5 bases; junction bases outside the gene matches: 6. The CDR3 sequence: CASSPRTGGSYGYTF. In DNA form, the CDR3 reads TGCGCCAGCAGCCCGCGGACAGGGGGCTCGTATGGCTACACCTTC.

This chain links TRBV7-9 with TRBJ2-7; unclear D gene. Germline-derived CDR1 and CDR2 are SEHNR and FQNEAQ (reference sequence). The CDR3 is 11 amino acids. Trimming removed 7 bases at V and 7 bases at J, with 11 bases between. DNA for the CDR3: TGTGCCAGCACCCCCCTGGTAGAGCAGTACTTC. This gives the protein CASTPLVEQYF.

The CDR3 coding sequence is TGTGCCAGCAGCGGTGGGACTAGCGGCACAGATACGCAGTATTTT. Its translation: CASSGGTSGTDTQYF. The chain recombines TRBV5-6 with TRBJ2-3; 10 nucleotides align to TRBD2. The CDR3 loop spans 15 amino acids. V trimming: 4 bases; J trimming: 1 base; junction bases outside the gene matches: 3. Germline V gene lookup returns CDR1 SGHDT and CDR2 YYEEEE.

This clonotype was observed at least ten times. This sequence joins TRBV19 and TRBJ1-1; D is ambiguous. V was cut by 8 bases and J by 5 bases, with 15 bases left in between. The CDR3 loop spans 13 amino acids. Germline V CDR1 and CDR2: LNHDA, SQIVND (reference sequence). This chain's CDR3 is CASRLPSGTEAFF. The CDR3 nucleotides are TGTGCCAGTCGGTTGCCCTCTGGAACTGAAGCTTTCTTT.

This clonotype was detected many times. The chain carries TRBV7-3 and TRBJ1-2; no reliable D call. Germline V gene data show CDR1 as SGHTA and CDR2 as FQGTGA. The CDR3 length is 13 residues. With 5 bases removed from V and 4 bases from J, the gap between germline ends came to 11 bases. The CDR3 region has the DNA TGTGCCAGCAGCCAAGGGCCCTTCTATGGCTACACCTTC. Translating gives CASSQGPFYGYTF. Full variable domain (outside the CDR3, taken from reference TRBV7-3 and TRBJ1-2): GAGVSQTPSNKVTEKGKYVELRCDPISGHTALYWYRQSLGQGPEFLIYFQGTGAADDSGLPNDRFFAVRPEGSVSTLKIQRTERGDSAVYLCASSQGPFYGYTFGSGTRLTVV.

A note on this clonotype: A read error may account for a junction end that differs from germline. The V call is TRBV6-5, the J call TRBJ1-3; 7 nucleotides line up with TRBD1. This CDR3 comprises 12 residues. Germline V gene data show CDR1 as MNHEY and CDR2 as SVGAGI. The CDR3 region is CASKAGGNTIHF. CDR3 DNA: TGTGCCAGCAAAGCAGGGGGAAACACCATACATTTT.

This clonotype occurred once. The chain has TRBV24-1 and TRBJ1-1; D is possibly TRBD1 (5 bases). V was clipped by 5 bases and J by 8 bases, with 14 bases between them. Germline values: CDR1 KGHDR, CDR2 SFDVKD. This CDR3 contains 13 residues. CDR3 DNA: TGTGCCACCAGTGCCCCAGGGAATCTGGAAGCTTTCTTT. Its protein product is CATSAPGNLEAFF.

Regarding this clonotype: Relative to the germline gene, one junction end is altered; a read error may explain this. Here the CDR3 reads CASSVGQGF. The CDR3, as DNA: TGTGCCAGCAGCGTAGGGCAGGGTTTT. V usage is TRBV9 and J usage is TRBJ2-3; tentatively, D is TRBD1 (5 bases). The CDR3 covers 9 residues. Germline V gene data show CDR1 as SGDLS and CDR2 as YYNGEE.

The chain has TRBV20-1 and TRBJ2-3; 10 bases are shared with TRBD2. Germline trimming cut 3 bases from V and 3 bases from J; bases unmatched to any gene: 3. The CDR3 is 14 residues long. Germline V gene data show CDR1 as DFQATT and CDR2 as SNEGSKA (reference sequence). The CDR3: CSASLLAGTDTQYF. CDR3 bases: TGCAGTGCTAGCTTACTAGCGGGAACAGATACGCAGTATTTT.

V gene TRBV10-3 combines with J gene TRBJ1-5; 7 nucleotides align to TRBD1. This CDR3 is 13 amino acids long. CDR1 ENHRY and CDR2 SYGVKD come from the germline V gene. V lost 7 bases and J lost 5; bases outside the gene matches: 5. CDR3 loop: CAITDDRDQPQHF. The CDR3 nucleotides read TGTGCCATCACCGACGACAGGGATCAGCCCCAGCATTTT.

This sequence joins TRBV12-3 or TRBV12-4 and TRBJ2-5; D is ambiguous. The V end lost 5 bases, the J end lost 1 base, and 5 bases lay between the germline ends. This CDR3 is built from 12 residues. The CDR3 protein is CASSATQETQYF. The CDR3 DNA reads as TGTGCCAGCAGTGCTACCCAAGAGACCCAGTACTTC.

This clonotype has ten or more counts. V is TRBV5-1 and J is TRBJ1-4, with D hard to call. The CDR3 consists of 14 residues. Looked up from germline, CDR1 is SGHRS and CDR2 is YFSETQ. The V and J ends lost 0 bases and 5 bases respectively, with 8 bases between them. The CDR3 region has the DNA TGCGCCAGCAGCTTGGTAGCAGGAAATGAAAAACTGTTTTTT. It specifies CASSLVAGNEKLFF.

On this clonotype itself: This may be a read error: a much more frequent sequence differs by one nucleotide. The rearrangement uses TRBV10-3 and TRBJ2-2; D ambiguous. V dropped 5 bases and J dropped 5 bases, with 15 bases sitting between them. This CDR3 spans 15 amino acids. Germline CDR1 ENHRY, CDR2 SYGVKD. The CDR3 sequence: CAISLPLTQTGELFF. The DNA of the CDR3 is TGTGCCATCAGTTTGCCCCTTACCCAGACCGGGGAGCTGTTTTTT.

The chain couples TRBV19 to TRBJ2-7; D may correspond to TRBD1 or TRBD2 (6 bases each). The germline CDR1 and CDR2 sequences are LNHDA and SQIVND (reference sequence). The CDR3 length is 13 residues. CDR3 DNA: TGTGCTACCAGCACCGAGGGGGGTCGCGAGCAGTACTTC. Its protein product is CATSTEGGREQYF.

CDR3 region: CSVEPGGKGYTF. The DNA of the CDR3 is TGCAGCGTTGAACCAGGGGGCAAAGGCTACACCTTC. V usage is TRBV29-1 and J usage is TRBJ1-2; 8 positions match TRBD1. Germline lookup yields CDR1 SQVTM and CDR2 ANQGSEA. This CDR3 is 12 amino acids long. Losses at the gene ends were 2 bases for V and 8 bases for J; bases not matched to a gene: 4.

V is TRBV2 and J is TRBJ1-2; tentatively, D is TRBD1 (6 bases). The CDR3 loop spans 14 amino acids. Trimming cost V 4 bases and J 4 bases, with 13 bases left between them. Germline-derived CDR1 and CDR2 are SNHLY and FYNNEI. In DNA form, the CDR3 reads TGTGCCAGCAGTGCCTCCGGGGGCTCCTATGGCTACACCTTC. The encoded protein is CASSASGGSYGYTF.

The sample holds a few counts of this clonotype. The chain links TRBV12-3 or TRBV12-4 to TRBJ2-5, with D perhaps matching TRBD1 or TRBD2 (5 bases each). The V end was cut by 2 bases, the J end by 3 bases, with 10 bases between. The CDR3 spans 14 residues. CDR3 protein: CASSLRDLEETQYF. The CDR3 DNA follows: TGTGCCAGCAGTTTACGGGACCTGGAAGAGACCCAGTACTTC.

The chain has TRBV10-3 and TRBJ1-2, with a tentative D call TRBD1 (5 bases). The germline gives CDR1 ENHRY, CDR2 SYGVKD. This CDR3 comprises 18 residues. With 0 bases removed from V and 3 bases from J, the gap between germline ends came to 20 bases. The CDR3 is CAISESIGRDGKYYGYTF. In nucleotides, the CDR3 is TGTGCCATCAGTGAGTCGATAGGGCGGGACGGAAAGTACTATGGCTACACCTTC.

This clonotype came up a few times. The rearrangement links TRBV20-1 to TRBJ1-2; the D gene is possibly TRBD1 (5 bases). The germline V gene encodes CDR1 DFQATT and CDR2 SNEGSKA (reference sequence). Trimming left V 6 bases short and J 7 bases short, with 18 bases between. The CDR3 extends over 13 amino acids. The CDR3 protein is CSAWSREGLGYTF. DNA of the CDR3: TGCAGTGCCTGGAGCCGCGAGGGGCTTGGCTACACCTTC.

This clonotype was observed a single time. This may come from a read error, since a much larger clone is one base off. The V and J genes are TRBV7-9 and TRBJ2-2, with a weak D call TRBD2 (6 bases). Germline CDR1 reads SEHNR; CDR2 reads FQNEAQ (reference sequence). CDR3 length equals 19 residues. The chain's CDR3 is CASGLELSGVHANTGELFF. The CDR3 DNA is TGTGCCAGCGGCTTAGAACTTAGCGGAGTCCACGCGAACACCGGGGAGCTGTTTTTT. Combining the CDR3 with reference TRBV7-9 and TRBJ2-2 gives the whole variable domain DTGVSQNPRHKITKRGQNVTFRCDPISEHNRLYWYRQTLGQGPEFLTYFQNEAQLEKSRLLSDRFSAERPKGSFSTLEIQRTEQGDSAMYLCASGLELSGVHANTGELFFGEGSRLTVL.

This chain connects TRBV7-8 to TRBJ2-5, with 8 bases fitting TRBD2. This CDR3 is built from 16 residues. Germline CDR1 is SGHVS and CDR2 is FQNEAQ. Unmatched junction bases numbered 12, after V lost 8 bases and J lost 1 base. The CDR3: CASGPGGVIFQETQYF. The CDR3 DNA reads TGTGCCAGCGGCCCCGGGGGGGTGATTTTCCAAGAGACCCAGTACTTC.

This clonotype was recorded many times. V and J are TRBV6-1 and TRBJ2-7; TRBD1 is a possible D gene (6 bases). Germline values: CDR1 MNHNS, CDR2 SASEGT. The V end was cut by 0 bases, the J end by 2 bases, with 11 bases between. The CDR3 loop spans 15 amino acids. As DNA, the CDR3 is TGTGCCAGCAGTGAAGCTTTCTCAGGGGCCTACGAGCAGTACTTC. Protein sequence: CASSEAFSGAYEQYF.

In this sample, this clonotype turned up many times. The chain joins TRBV7-8 to TRBJ2-5; 7 bases match TRBD1. Germline lookup yields CDR1 SGHVS and CDR2 FQNEAQ. The CDR3 covers 14 residues. Trimming removed 5 bases from V and 1 base from J; junction bases left unmatched: 4. CDR3 sequence reads: CASSVDRAQETQYF. The CDR3 DNA reads TGTGCCAGCAGCGTTGACAGGGCCCAAGAGACCCAGTACTTC.

This clonotype was picked up many times. The rearrangement joins TRBV9 to TRBJ1-4, with D perhaps matching TRBD1 (6 bases). Germline V gene lookup returns CDR1 SGDLS and CDR2 YYNGEE. V was cut by 3 bases and J by 5 bases, with 11 bases left in between. This CDR3 is 14 amino acids long. The CDR3 spells CASSAGERNEKLFF. CDR3 sequence (DNA): TGTGCCAGCAGCGCAGGGGAGCGAAATGAAAAACTGTTTTTT. Full variable domain (outside the CDR3, taken from reference TRBV9 and TRBJ1-4): DSGVTQTPKHLITATGQRVTLRCSPRSGDLSVYWYQQSLDQGLQFLIQYYNGEERAKGNILERFSAQQFPDLHSELNLSSLELGDSALYFCASSAGERNEKLFFGSGTQLSVL.